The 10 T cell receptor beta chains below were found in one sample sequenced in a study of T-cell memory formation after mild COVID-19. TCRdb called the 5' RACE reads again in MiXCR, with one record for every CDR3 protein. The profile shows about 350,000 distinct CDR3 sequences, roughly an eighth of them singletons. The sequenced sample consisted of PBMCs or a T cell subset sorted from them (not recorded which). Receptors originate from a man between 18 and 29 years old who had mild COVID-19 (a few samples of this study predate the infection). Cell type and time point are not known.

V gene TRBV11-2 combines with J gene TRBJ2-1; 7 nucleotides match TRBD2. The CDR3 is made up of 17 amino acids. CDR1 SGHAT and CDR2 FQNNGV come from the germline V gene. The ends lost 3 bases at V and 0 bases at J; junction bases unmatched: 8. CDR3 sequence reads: CASSLPLAANSYNEQFF. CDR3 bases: TGTGCCAGCAGCTTGCCGCTAGCGGCCAACTCCTACAATGAGCAGTTCTTC.

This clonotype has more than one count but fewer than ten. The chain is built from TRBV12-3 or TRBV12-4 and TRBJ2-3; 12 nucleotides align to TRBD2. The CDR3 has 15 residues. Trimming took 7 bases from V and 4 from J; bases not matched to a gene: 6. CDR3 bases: TGTGCCAGCAAACCGACTAGCGGGGGACCAGATACGCAGTATTTT. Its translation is CASKPTSGGPDTQYF.

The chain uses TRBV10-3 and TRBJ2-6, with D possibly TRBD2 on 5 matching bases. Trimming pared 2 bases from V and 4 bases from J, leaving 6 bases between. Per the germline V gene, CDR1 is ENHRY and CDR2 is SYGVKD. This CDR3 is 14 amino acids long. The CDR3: CAISEPGGANVLTF. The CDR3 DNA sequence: TGTGCCATCAGTGAGCCGGGGGGGGCCAACGTCCTGACTTTC.

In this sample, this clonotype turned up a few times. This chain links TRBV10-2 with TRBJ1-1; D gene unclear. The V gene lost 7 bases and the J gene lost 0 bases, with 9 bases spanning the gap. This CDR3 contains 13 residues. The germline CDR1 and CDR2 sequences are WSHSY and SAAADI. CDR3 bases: TGCGCCAGCAACGGCAGGATGAACACTGAAGCTTTCTTT. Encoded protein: CASNGRMNTEAFF.

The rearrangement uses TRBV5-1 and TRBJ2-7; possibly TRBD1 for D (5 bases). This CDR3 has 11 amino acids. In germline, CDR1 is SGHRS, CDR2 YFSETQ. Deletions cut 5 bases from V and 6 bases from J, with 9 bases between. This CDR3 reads CASSSTAEQYF. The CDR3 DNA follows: TGCGCCAGCAGTTCGACAGCCGAGCAGTACTTC.

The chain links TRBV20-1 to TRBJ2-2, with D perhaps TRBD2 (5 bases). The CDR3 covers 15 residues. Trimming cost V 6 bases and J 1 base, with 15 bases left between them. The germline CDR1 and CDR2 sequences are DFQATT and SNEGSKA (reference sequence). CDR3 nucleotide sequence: TGCAGTGCCCCTGAACCGGGGAGGAACACCGGGGAGCTGTTTTTT. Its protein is CSAPEPGRNTGELFF.

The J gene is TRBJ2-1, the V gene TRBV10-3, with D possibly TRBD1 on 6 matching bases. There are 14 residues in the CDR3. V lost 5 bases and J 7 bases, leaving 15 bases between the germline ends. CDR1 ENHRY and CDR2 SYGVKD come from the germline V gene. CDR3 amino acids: CAISHTGSRNEQFF. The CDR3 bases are TGTGCCATCAGTCATACAGGGTCGAGGAATGAGCAGTTCTTC.

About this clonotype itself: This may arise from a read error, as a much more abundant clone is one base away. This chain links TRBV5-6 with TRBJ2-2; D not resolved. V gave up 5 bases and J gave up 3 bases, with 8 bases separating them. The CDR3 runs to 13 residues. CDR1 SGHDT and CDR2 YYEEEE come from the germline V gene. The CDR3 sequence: CASSYSYTGELFF. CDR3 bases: TGTGCCAGCAGTTACTCTTACACCGGGGAGCTGTTTTTT.

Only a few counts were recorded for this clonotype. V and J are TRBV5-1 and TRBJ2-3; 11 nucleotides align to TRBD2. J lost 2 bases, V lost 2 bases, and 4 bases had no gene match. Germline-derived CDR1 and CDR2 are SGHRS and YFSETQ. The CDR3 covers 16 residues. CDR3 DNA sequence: TGCGCCAGCAGCTTCGGGACTAGCGGATCCACAGATACGCAGTATTTT. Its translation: CASSFGTSGSTDTQYF.

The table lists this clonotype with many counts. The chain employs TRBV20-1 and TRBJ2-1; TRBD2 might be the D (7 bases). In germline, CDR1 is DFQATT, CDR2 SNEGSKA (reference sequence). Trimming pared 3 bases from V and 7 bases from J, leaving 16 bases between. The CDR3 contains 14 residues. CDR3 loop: CSASVGGPGNEQFF. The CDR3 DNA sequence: TGCAGTGCTAGTGTGGGGGGGCCTGGAAATGAGCAGTTCTTC.